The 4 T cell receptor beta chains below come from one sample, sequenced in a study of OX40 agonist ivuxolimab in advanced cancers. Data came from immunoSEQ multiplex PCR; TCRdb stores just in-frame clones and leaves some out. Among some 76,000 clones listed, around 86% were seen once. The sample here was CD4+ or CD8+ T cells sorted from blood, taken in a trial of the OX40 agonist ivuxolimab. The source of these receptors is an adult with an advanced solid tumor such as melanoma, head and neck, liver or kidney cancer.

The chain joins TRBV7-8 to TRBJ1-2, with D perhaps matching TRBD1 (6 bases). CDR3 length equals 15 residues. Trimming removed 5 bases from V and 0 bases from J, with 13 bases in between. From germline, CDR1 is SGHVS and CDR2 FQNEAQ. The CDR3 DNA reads TGTGCCAGCAGCCCTCGGACAGAAACTAACTATGGCTACACCTTC. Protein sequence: CASSPRTETNYGYTF.

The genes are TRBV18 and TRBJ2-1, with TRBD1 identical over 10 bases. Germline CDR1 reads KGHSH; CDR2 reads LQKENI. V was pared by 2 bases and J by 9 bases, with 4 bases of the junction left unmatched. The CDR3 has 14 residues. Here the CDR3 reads CASSPAGQGSEQFF. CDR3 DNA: TGTGCCAGCTCACCAGCGGGACAGGGGTCTGAGCAGTTCTTC.

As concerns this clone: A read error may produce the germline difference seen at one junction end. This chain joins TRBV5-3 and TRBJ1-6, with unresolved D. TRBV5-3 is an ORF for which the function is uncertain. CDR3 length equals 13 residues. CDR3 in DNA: TGTGCCAGCAGCTTGGACCAAAATTCACCCCTCCACTTT. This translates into CASSLDQNSPLHF.

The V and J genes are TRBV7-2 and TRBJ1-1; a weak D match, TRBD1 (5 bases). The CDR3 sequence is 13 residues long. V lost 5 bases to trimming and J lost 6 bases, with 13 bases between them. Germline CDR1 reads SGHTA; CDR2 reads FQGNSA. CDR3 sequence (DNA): TGTGCCAGCAGCCGTAGTCAGGGCGCTGAAGCTTTCTTT. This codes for CASSRSQGAEAFF.